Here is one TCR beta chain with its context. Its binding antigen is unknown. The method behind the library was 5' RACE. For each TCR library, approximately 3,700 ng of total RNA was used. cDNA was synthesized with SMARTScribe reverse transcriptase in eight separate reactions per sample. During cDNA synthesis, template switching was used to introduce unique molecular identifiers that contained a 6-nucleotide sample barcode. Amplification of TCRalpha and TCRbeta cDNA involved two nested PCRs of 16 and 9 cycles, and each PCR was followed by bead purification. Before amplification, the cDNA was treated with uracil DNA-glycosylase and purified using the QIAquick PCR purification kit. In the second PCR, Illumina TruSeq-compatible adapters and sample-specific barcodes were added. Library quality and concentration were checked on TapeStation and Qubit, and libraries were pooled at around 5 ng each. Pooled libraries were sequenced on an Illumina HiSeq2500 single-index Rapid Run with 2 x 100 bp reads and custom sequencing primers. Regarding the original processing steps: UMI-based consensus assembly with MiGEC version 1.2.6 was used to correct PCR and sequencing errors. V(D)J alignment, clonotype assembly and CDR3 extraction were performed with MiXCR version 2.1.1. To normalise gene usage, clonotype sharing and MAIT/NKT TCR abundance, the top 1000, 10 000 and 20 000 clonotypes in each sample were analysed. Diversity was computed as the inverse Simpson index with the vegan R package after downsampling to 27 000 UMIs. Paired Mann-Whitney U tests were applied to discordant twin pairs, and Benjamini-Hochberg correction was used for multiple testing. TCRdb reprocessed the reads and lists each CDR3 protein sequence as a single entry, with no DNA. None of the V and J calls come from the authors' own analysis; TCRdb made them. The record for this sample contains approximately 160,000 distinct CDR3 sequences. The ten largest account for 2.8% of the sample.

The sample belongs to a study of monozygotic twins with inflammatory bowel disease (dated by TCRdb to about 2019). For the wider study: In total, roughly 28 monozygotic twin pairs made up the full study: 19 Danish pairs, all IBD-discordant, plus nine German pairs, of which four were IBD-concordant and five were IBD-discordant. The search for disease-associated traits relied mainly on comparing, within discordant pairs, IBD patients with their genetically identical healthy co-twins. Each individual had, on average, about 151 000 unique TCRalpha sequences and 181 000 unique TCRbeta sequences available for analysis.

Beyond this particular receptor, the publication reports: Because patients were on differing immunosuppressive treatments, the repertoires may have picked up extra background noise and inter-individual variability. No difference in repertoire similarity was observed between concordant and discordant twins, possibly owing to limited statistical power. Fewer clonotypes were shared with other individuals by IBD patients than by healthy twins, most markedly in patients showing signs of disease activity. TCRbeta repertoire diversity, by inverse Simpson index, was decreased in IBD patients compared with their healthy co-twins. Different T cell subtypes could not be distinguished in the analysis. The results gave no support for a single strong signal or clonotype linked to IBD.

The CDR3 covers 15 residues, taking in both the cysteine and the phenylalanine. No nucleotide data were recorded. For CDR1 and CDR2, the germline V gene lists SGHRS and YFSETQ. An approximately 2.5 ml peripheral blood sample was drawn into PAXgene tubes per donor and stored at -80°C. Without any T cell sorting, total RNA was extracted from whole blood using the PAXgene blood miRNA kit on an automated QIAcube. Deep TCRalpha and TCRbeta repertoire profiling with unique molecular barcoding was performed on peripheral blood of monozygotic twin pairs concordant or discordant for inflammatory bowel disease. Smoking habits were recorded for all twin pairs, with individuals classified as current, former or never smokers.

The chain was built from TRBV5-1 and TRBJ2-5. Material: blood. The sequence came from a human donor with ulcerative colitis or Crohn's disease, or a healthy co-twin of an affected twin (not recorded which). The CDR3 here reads CASSIGTLHQETQYF.